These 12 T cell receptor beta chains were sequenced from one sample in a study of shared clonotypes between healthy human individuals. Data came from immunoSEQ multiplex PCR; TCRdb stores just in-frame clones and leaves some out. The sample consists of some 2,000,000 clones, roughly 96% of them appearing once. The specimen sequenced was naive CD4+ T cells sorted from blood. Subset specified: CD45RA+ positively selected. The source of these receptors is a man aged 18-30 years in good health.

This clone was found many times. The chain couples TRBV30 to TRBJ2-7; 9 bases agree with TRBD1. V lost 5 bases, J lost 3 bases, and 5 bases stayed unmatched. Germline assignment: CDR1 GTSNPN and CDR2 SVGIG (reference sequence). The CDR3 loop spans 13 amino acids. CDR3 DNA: TGTGCCTGGGGACAGGGGCCGGGCTACGAGCAGTACTTC. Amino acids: CAWGQGPGYEQYF.

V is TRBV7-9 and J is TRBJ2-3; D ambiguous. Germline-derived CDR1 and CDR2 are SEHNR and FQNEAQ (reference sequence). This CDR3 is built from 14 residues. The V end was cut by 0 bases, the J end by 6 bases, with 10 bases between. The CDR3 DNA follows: TGTGCCAGCAGCTTAGCCCAGTATACCGATACGCAGTATTTT. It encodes CASSLAQYTDTQYF. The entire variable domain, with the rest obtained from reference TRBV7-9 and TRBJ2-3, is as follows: DTGVSQNPRHKITKRGQNVTFRCDPISEHNRLYWYRQTLGQGPEFLTYFQNEAQLEKSRLLSDRFSAERPKGSFSTLEIQRTEQGDSAMYLCASSLAQYTDTQYFGPGTRLTVL.

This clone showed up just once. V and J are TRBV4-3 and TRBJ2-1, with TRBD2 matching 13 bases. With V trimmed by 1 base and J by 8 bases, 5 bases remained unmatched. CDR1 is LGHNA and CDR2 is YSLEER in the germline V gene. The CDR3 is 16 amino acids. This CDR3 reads CASSQGVLAGGDEQFF. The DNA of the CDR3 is TGCGCCAGCAGCCAAGGGGTACTAGCGGGAGGGGATGAGCAGTTCTTC.

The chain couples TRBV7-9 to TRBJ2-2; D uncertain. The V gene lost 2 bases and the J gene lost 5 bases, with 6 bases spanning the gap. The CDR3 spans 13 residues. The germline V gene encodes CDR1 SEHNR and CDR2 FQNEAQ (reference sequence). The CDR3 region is CASSLHNTGELFF. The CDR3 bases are TGTGCCAGCAGCTTACATAATACCGGGGAGCTGTTTTTT.

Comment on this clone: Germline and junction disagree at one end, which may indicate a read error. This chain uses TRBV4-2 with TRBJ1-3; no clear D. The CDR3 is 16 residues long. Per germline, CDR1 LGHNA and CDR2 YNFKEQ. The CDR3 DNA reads TGTGCCAGCAGCTTGGCCTTAACAAACTCTGGAAACACCATATACTTT. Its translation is CASSLALTNSGNTIYF.

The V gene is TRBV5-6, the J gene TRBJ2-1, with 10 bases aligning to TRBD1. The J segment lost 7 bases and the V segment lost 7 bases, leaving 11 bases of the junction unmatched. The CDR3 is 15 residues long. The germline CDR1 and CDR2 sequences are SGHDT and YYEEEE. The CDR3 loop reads CASGLTGGVINEQFF. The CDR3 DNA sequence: TGTGCCAGCGGACTGACAGGGGGCGTTATAAATGAGCAGTTCTTC.

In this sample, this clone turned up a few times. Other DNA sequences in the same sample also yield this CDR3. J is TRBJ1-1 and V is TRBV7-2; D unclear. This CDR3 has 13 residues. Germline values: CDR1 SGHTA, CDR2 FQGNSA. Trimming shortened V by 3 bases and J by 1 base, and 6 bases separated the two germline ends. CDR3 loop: CASSFRENTEAFF. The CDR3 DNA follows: TGTGCCAGCAGCTTTCGGGAGAACACTGAAGCTTTCTTT.

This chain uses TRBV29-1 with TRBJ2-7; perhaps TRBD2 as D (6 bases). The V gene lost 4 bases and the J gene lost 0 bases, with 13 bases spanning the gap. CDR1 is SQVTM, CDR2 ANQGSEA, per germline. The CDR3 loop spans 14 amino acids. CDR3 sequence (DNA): TGCAGCGTTGTAACGGGGACTCACTCCTACGAGCAGTACTTC. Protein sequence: CSVVTGTHSYEQYF.

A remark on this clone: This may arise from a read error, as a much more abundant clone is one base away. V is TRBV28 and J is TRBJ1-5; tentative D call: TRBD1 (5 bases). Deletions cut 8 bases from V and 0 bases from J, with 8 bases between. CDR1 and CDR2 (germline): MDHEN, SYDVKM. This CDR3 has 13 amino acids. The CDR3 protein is CASGDLSNQPQHF. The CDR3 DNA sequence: TGTGCCAGCGGGGACCTTAGCAATCAGCCCCAGCATTTT.

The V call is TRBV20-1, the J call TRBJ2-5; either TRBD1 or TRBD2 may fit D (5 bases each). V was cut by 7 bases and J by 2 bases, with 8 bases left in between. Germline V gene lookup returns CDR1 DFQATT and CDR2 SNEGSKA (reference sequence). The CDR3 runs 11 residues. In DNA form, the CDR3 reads TGCAGTGTCGGGGCACAAGAGACCCAGTACTTC. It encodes CSVGAQETQYF.

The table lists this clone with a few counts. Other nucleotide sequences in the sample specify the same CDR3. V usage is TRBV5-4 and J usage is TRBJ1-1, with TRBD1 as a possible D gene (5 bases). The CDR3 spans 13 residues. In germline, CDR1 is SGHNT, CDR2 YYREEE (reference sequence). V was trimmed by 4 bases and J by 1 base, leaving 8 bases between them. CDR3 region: CASSRDRNTEAFF. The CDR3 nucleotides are TGTGCCAGCAGCCGTGACAGGAACACTGAAGCTTTCTTT.

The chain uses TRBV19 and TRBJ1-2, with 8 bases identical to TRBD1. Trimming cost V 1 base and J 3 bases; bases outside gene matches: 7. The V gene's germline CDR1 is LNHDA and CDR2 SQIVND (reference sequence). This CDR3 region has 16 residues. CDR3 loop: CASSIGWTGIDYGYTF. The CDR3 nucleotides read TGTGCCAGTAGTATAGGGTGGACAGGGATCGACTATGGCTACACCTTC. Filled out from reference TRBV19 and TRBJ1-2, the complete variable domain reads DGGITQSPKYLFRKEGQNVTLSCEQNLNHDAMYWYRQDPGQGLRLIYYSQIVNDFQKGDIAEGYSVSREKKESFPLTVTSAQKNPTAFYLCASSIGWTGIDYGYTFGSGTRLTVV.